This is a list of T cell receptor beta chains from one sample in a study of blood T cell repertoires in COVID-19. Some clones are missing from TCRdb's copy, which holds only in-frame ones; the method was immunoSEQ multiplex PCR. The table includes about 150,000 clones, about 83% detected once. Specimen: peripheral blood. The receptors shown here come from a human donor in a cohort sampled during active COVID-19. CDR3s include the opening cysteine and the closing phenylalanine or tryptophan. The D gene is left open where the match is weak. Size is omitted from some rows. Given values are once, few, many or a class for expanded clones.

V gene	D gene	clone size	J gene	CDR3 DNA	CDR3 protein
TRBV28	TRBD1	NA	TRBJ1-5	TGTGCCAGCAGCTACAGGGGAGGTGGCAATCAGCCCCAGCATTTT	CASSYRGGGNQPQHF
TRBV7-8	TRBD1	few	TRBJ2-5	TGTGCCAGCAGCGACCGGACGGGACAGGGTTCAGAGACCCAGTACTTC	CASSDRTGQGSETQYF
TRBV2	TRBD2	NA	TRBJ2-1	TGTGCCAGCATGGGACTAGCGGGAGTACTTAGGAATGAGCAGTTCTTC	CASMGLAGVLRNEQFF
TRBV5-5	TRBD1	once	TRBJ2-1	TGTGCCAGCAGCTCGACAGGGTACAATGAGCAGTTCTTC	CASSSTGYNEQFF
TRBV4-1	NA	NA	TRBJ2-5	TGCGCCAGCAGCCAACAGCCCAGGGTTCGCGAGACCCAGTACTTC	CASSQQPRVRETQYF
TRBV4-1	NA	NA	TRBJ2-7	TGCGCCAGCAGCCAAGATTTGGGGGGTGTGTACTACGAGCAGTACTTC	CASSQDLGGVYYEQYF
TRBV5-4	TRBD1	NA	TRBJ2-2	TGTGCCAGCAGCTTAGTGGACAGGGACACCGGGGAGCTGTTTTTT	CASSLVDRDTGELFF
TRBV29-1	NA	NA	TRBJ2-5	TGCAGCGCCCGCGCGGCAGGGGGGAGAGAGACCCAGTACTTC	CSARAAGGRETQYF
TRBV28	NA	once	TRBJ1-6	TGTGCCAGCAGTTTATACGGGTCGTCTTATAATTCACCCCTCCACTTT	CASSLYGSSYNSPLHF
TRBV7-3	NA	NA	TRBJ1-1	TGTGCCAGCAGCTTAAGCGGGGGCACTGAAGCTTTCTTT	CASSLSGGTEAFF
TRBV7-9	TRBD2	NA	TRBJ2-1	TGTGCCAGCGGGACGTCGGGACTAGCGCACAATGAGCAGTTCTTC	CASGTSGLAHNEQFF